The 19 T cell receptor beta chains presented below share a single source sample, sequenced in a study of blood T cells in healthy people across ages. The second PCR ran about 7 to 12 cycles with a sample-barcoded 5' primer and J-beta primers. TCRdb re-called the 5' RACE reads with MiXCR, one entry per CDR3 protein. The profile covers approximately 810,000 distinct CDR3 sequences, with 36% appearing a single time and approximately 13% taken by the ten largest. The specimen was blood. The receptor set was obtained from a young man in good health.

The chain carries TRBV6-2 or TRBV6-3 and TRBJ2-5, with 8 bases fitting TRBD2. The CDR3 contains 13 residues. J gave up 5 bases and V 5 bases, and 4 bases lay outside the gene matches. Germline CDR1 reads MNHEY; CDR2 reads SVGEGT. CDR3 bases: TGTGCCAGCAGTCGACTAGCGCGGGAGACCCAGTACTTC. Translating it yields CASSRLARETQYF.

As regards this clonotype: A clone one base away is much larger, so this may be a read error. The V and J genes are TRBV7-2 and TRBJ1-2; no clear D. Germline V CDR1 and CDR2: SGHTA, FQGNSA. This CDR3 is 13 amino acids long. The CDR3 DNA sequence: TGTGCCAGCAGCTTAGACCCTAACTATGACTACACCTTC. Protein product: CASSLDPNYDYTF.

A note on this clonotype: A much larger clone differs from this one at a single base, so this may be a read error. The chain couples TRBV20-1 to TRBJ2-5; maybe TRBD2 (6 bases). With 3 bases removed from V and 11 bases from J, the gap between germline ends came to 16 bases. The CDR3 runs 12 residues. The germline CDR1 and CDR2 sequences are DFQATT and SNEGSKA (reference sequence). Here the CDR3 DNA reads TGCAGTGCTAGGCCCGGGACTGAGAGGCAGTACTTC. It codes for CSARPGTERQYF.

The J gene is TRBJ1-4, the V gene TRBV12-3 or TRBV12-4, with unresolved D. The CDR3 totals 14 residues. Trimming cost V 7 bases and J 0 bases, with 9 bases left between them. The CDR3 spells CASTELATNEKLFF. In DNA, the CDR3 is TGTGCCAGCACGGAACTGGCAACTAATGAAAAACTGTTTTTT.

The chain links TRBV10-3 to TRBJ1-5; D is perhaps TRBD1 (6 bases). The V and J ends lost 11 bases and 4 bases respectively, with 15 bases between them. The CDR3 consists of 13 residues. Germline V lookup: CDR1 ENHRY, CDR2 SYGVKD. CDR3 bases: TGTGCCGCCGCACCAGGGGCGAATCAGCCCCAGCATTTT. Its protein is CAAAPGANQPQHF.

This clonotype was counted a few times. Germline is not matched at one junction end, which may reflect a read error. As DNA, the CDR3 is TGTGTCAGCAGTGAATATGTCCGCTCCCAGGGCGATGAGCAGTTCTTC. It codes for CVSSEYVRSQGDEQFF. The chain uses TRBV25-1 and TRBJ2-1; a weak D match, TRBD1 (5 bases). This CDR3 is built from 16 residues. Germline V gene lookup returns CDR1 MGHDK and CDR2 SYGVNS. Together with reference TRBV25-1 and TRBJ2-1, the CDR3 gives the full variable domain: EADIYQTPRYLVIGTGKKITLECSQTMGHDKMYWYQQDPGMELHLIHYSYGVNSTEKGDLSSESTVSRIRTEHFPLTLESARPSHTSQYLCVSSEYVRSQGDEQFFGPGTRLTVL.

This clonotype came up many times. This sequence joins TRBV29-1 and TRBJ2-5; the D is unclear. CDR3 length: 13 residues. Germline V gives CDR1 SQVTM, CDR2 ANQGSEA. The V gene lost 3 bases and the J gene lost 1 base, with 9 bases spanning the gap. The CDR3 DNA is TGCAGCGTTGATGGCAGCACCCAAGAGACCCAGTACTTC. Translated: CSVDGSTQETQYF.

The chain combines TRBV6-2 or TRBV6-3 with TRBJ1-2; D uncertain. V was pared by 6 bases and J by 4 bases, with 9 bases between. This CDR3 is built from 12 residues. Germline-derived CDR1 and CDR2 are MNHEY and SVGEGT. The chain's CDR3 is CASRHSRYGYTF. The CDR3 region has the DNA TGTGCCAGCAGACATTCCCGCTATGGCTACACCTTC.

As regards this clonotype: One junction end disagrees with the germline gene, perhaps due to a read error. The chain has TRBV10-3 and TRBJ1-2; D possibly corresponds to TRBD1 (6 bases). The CDR3 has 13 amino acids. Germline values: CDR1 ENHRY, CDR2 SYGVKD. DNA for the CDR3: TGTGCCATCAGTGAACTACAGGGAGAGGGCTGCACCTTC. Translating it yields CAISELQGEGCTF.

The sample holds a few counts of this clonotype. V is TRBV6-5 and J is TRBJ2-3, with 9 positions matching TRBD2. Germline V gives CDR1 MNHEY, CDR2 SVGAGI. Trimming took 6 bases from V and 2 from J; bases not matched to a gene: 9. This CDR3 has 16 residues. The CDR3 DNA reads TGTGCCAGCAGGCCGAGCGGGGGGAGTTCCACAGATACGCAGTATTTT. Translating gives CASRPSGGSSTDTQYF.

The chain is built from TRBV2 and TRBJ2-6; D is unclear. Germline V gene lookup returns CDR1 SNHLY and CDR2 FYNNEI. V lost 3 bases and J 0 bases, leaving 9 bases between the germline ends. This CDR3 is 16 amino acids long. Here the CDR3 DNA reads TGTGCCAGCAGTGAGGACGGTGTCTCTGGGGCCAACGTCCTGACTTTC. Protein: CASSEDGVSGANVLTF.

The count of this clonotype is one. A much larger clone sits a single nucleotide away, making a read error possible. The rearrangement uses TRBV20-1 and TRBJ1-2; 7 bases map to TRBD1. Germline CDR1 is DFQATT and CDR2 is SNEGSKA (reference sequence). The V segment lost 8 bases and the J segment 5 bases; nucleotides outside the gene matches: 11. This CDR3 spans 13 amino acids. The CDR3 region is CSSDQEQGYGYTF. In nucleotides, the CDR3 is TGCAGTTCCGACCAAGAACAGGGGTATGGCTACACCTTC.

The chain employs TRBV4-3 and TRBJ2-2; D not certain. V was trimmed by 0 bases and J by 6 bases, leaving 8 bases between them. Germline CDR1 reads LGHNA; CDR2 reads YSLEER. This CDR3 has 14 amino acids. The CDR3 loop reads CASSQESEAGELFF. CDR3 bases: TGCGCCAGCAGCCAAGAGAGCGAGGCCGGGGAGCTGTTTTTT.

This clonotype occurred many times. The gene calls are TRBV5-1 and TRBJ2-3; a possible D gene is TRBD2 (5 bases). CDR1 and CDR2 from the germline V gene are SGHRS and YFSETQ. The CDR3 runs 15 residues. V lost 0 bases to trimming and J lost 6 bases, with 14 bases between them. The CDR3: CASSLEPASGDTQYF. The CDR3 bases are TGCGCCAGCAGCTTGGAGCCTGCTTCGGGGGATACGCAGTATTTT.

This chain connects TRBV7-9 to TRBJ1-5, with a tentative D call TRBD1 (6 bases). Trimming removed 5 bases from V and 0 bases from J, with 17 bases in between. Germline-derived CDR1 and CDR2 are SEHNR and FQNEAQ (reference sequence). The CDR3 runs to 17 residues. In DNA, the CDR3 is TGTGCCAGCAGCAGTCCCCGGGACACCGATAGCAATCAGCCCCAGCATTTT. Translating gives CASSSPRDTDSNQPQHF.

The table lists this clonotype with many counts. This chain uses TRBV4-3 with TRBJ2-1; 9 bases are shared with TRBD2. The junction had 12 bases not matched to a gene; V was cut back by 0 bases and J by 9 bases. Germline values: CDR1 LGHNA, CDR2 YSLEER. The CDR3 consists of 17 residues. CDR3 region: CASSQDIAGASDFEQFF. For the CDR3, the DNA is TGCGCCAGCAGCCAAGATATAGCGGGGGCATCTGATTTTGAGCAGTTCTTC.

V usage is TRBV7-2 and J usage is TRBJ2-1; unclear D gene. The CDR3 runs to 11 residues. V lost 8 bases to trimming and J lost 12 bases, with 14 bases between them. Looked up from germline, CDR1 is SGHTA and CDR2 is FQGNSA. CDR3 in amino acids: CASQFLGSQFF. The CDR3 DNA sequence: TGTGCCAGCCAGTTTTTGGGTTCGCAGTTCTTC.

The V call is TRBV24-1, the J call TRBJ1-4; D is uncertain. CDR3 length equals 14 residues. Germline V gene sequence: CDR1 KGHDR, CDR2 SFDVKD. Deletions cut 3 bases from V and 6 bases from J, with 10 bases between. DNA for the CDR3: TGTGCCACCAGTGATAGGAGGGAAGATGAAAAACTGTTTTTT. Translating it yields CATSDRREDEKLFF.

This clonotype was recorded at least ten times. This chain connects TRBV20-1 to TRBJ2-3, with TRBD2 identical over 8 bases. The germline V gene encodes CDR1 DFQATT and CDR2 SNEGSKA (reference sequence). V dropped 6 bases and J dropped 0; count of bases not matched to a gene: 5. The CDR3 contains 14 residues. The CDR3 DNA is TGCAGTGCCAGTAGCGGGGAGAGCACAGATACGCAGTATTTT. It translates to CSASSGESTDTQYF.